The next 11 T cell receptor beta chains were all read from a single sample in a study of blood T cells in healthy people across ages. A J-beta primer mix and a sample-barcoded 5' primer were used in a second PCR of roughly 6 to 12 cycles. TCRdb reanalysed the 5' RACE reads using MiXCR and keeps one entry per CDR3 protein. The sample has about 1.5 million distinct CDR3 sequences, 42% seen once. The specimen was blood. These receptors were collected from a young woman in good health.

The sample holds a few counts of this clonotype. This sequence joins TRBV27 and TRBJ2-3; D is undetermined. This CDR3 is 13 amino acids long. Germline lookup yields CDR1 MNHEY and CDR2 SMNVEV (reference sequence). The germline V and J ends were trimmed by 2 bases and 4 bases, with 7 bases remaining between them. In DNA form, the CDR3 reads TGTGCCAGCAGTTTAGCCCCCCCAGATACGCAGTATTTT. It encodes CASSLAPPDTQYF.

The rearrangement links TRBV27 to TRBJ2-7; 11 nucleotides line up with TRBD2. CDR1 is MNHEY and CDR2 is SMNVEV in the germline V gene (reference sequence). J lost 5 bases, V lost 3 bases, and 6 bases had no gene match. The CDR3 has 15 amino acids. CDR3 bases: TGTGCCAGCAGTTTTACTAGCGGGAGTCCGAACGAGCAGTACTTC. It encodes CASSFTSGSPNEQYF.

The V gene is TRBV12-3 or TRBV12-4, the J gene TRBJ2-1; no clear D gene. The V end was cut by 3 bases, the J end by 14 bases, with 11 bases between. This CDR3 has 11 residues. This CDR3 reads CASSLGILKFF. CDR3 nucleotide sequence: TGTGCCAGCAGTTTGGGGATCCTGAAGTTCTTC.

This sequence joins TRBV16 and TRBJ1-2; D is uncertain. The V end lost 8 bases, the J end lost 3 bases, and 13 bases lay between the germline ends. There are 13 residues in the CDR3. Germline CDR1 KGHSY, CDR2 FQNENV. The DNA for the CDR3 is TGTGCCAGCGCCACCCAGGTCGACTATGGCTACACCTTC. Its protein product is CASATQVDYGYTF.

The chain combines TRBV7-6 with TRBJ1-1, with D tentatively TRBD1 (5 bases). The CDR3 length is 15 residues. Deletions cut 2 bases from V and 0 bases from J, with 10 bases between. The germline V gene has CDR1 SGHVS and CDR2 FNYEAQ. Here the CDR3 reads CASSLQGTVNTEAFF. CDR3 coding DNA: TGTGCCAGCAGCTTACAGGGTACAGTGAACACTGAAGCTTTCTTT.

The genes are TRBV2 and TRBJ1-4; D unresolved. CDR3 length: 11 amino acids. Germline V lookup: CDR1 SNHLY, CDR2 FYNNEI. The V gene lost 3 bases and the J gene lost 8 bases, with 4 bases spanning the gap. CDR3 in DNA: TGTGCCAGCAGTGAGGGGGAAAAACTGTTTTTT. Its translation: CASSEGEKLFF.

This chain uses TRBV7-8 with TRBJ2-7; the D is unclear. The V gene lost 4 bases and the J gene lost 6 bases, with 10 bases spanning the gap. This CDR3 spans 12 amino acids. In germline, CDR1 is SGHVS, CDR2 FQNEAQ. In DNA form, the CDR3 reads TGTGCCAGCAGCTCGGGCCCCAGCGAGCAGTACTTC. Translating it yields CASSSGPSEQYF. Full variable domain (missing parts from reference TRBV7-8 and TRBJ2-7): GAGVSQSPRYKVAKRGQDVALRCDPISGHVSLFWYQQALGQGPEFLTYFQNEAQLDKSGLPSDRFFAERPEGSVSTLKIQRTQQEDSAVYLCASSSGPSEQYFGPGTRLTVT.

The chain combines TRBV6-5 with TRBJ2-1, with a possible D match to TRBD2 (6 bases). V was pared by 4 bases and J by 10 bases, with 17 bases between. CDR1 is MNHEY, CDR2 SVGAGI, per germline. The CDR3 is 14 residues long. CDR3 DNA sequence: TGTGCCAGCAGTTGCTGGCAGGAGGGCTACGAGCAGTTCTTC. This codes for CASSCWQEGYEQFF.

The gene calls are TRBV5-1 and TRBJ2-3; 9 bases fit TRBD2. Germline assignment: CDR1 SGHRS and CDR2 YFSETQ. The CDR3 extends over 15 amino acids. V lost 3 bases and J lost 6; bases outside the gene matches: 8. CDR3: CASSSGLAYGDTQYF. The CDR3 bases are TGCGCCAGCAGCTCTGGACTAGCGTACGGGGATACGCAGTATTTT. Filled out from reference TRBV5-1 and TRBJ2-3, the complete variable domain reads KAGVTQTPRYLIKTRGQQVTLSCSPISGHRSVSWYQQTPGQGLQFLFEYFSETQRNKGNFPGRFSGRQFSNSRSEMNVSTLELGDSALYLCASSSGLAYGDTQYFGPGTRLTVL.

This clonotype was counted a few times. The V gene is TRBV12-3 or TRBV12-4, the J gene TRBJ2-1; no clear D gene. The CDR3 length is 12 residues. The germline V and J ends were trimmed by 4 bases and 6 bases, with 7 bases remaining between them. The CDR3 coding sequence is TGTGCCAGCAGTTCGGATTTCAATGAGCAGTTCTTC. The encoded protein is CASSSDFNEQFF.

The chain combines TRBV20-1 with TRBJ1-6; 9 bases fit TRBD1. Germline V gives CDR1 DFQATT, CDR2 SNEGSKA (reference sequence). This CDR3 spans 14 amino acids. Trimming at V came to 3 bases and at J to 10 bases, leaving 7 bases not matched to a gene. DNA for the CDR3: TGCAGTGCTAGGGGGGACAGGGAAGGGTCACCCCTCCACTTT. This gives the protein CSARGDREGSPLHF.